The 26 T cell receptor beta chains below come from one sample, sequenced in a study of siplizumab effects on memory and regulatory T cells. Measured with immunoSEQ multiplex PCR; TCRdb has only the in-frame clones, and not every one. This sample has 56,000 or so clones, with 95% to 98% found just once. The sample comprised naive CD8+ T cells sorted from blood. These receptors were obtained from a human donor in good health.

This chain joins TRBV5-1 and TRBJ1-1, with a possible D match to TRBD1 (5 bases). Germline V CDR1 and CDR2: SGHRS, YFSETQ. This CDR3 comprises 16 residues. V was trimmed by 0 bases and J by 6 bases, leaving 18 bases between them. CDR3 protein: CASSLESTERGSEAFF. The CDR3 region has the DNA TGCGCCAGCAGCTTGGAATCGACAGAGCGAGGCTCTGAAGCTTTCTTT.

V usage is TRBV2 and J usage is TRBJ2-7; D is ambiguous. Germline V gene sequence: CDR1 SNHLY, CDR2 FYNNEI. With 3 bases removed from V and 3 bases from J, the gap between germline ends came to 9 bases. The CDR3 runs to 13 residues. CDR3 coding DNA: TGTGCCAGCAGTGATTGGGCAGTCTACGAGCAGTACTTC. Its translation is CASSDWAVYEQYF.

The genes are TRBV5-6 and TRBJ1-1; the D is unclear. Trimming cost V 0 bases and J 4 bases, with 4 bases left between them. Germline CDR1 and CDR2: SGHDT and YYEEEE. The CDR3 extends over 12 amino acids. This CDR3 is CASSLGSTEAFF. CDR3 nucleotide sequence: TGTGCCAGCAGCTTGGGTAGCACTGAAGCTTTCTTT.

This chain links TRBV4-2 with TRBJ1-4; the D is unclear. The CDR3 spans 14 residues. V lost 1 base and J 8 bases, leaving 11 bases between the germline ends. Germline loops: CDR1 LGHNA, CDR2 YNFKEQ. The CDR3 protein is CASSQVARDEKLFF. The CDR3 DNA is TGTGCCAGCAGCCAAGTAGCGAGAGACGAAAAACTGTTTTTT.

This chain uses TRBV9 with TRBJ2-5; 8 nucleotides match TRBD2. Germline assignment: CDR1 SGDLS and CDR2 YYNGEE. Trimming removed 1 base from V and 4 bases from J; junction bases left unmatched: 3. The CDR3 is made up of 14 amino acids. The CDR3 DNA follows: TGTGCCAGCAGCGTAACAAGCGGGAGAGAGACCCAGTACTTC. As protein: CASSVTSGRETQYF.

The rearrangement uses TRBV27 and TRBJ1-2; TRBD1 matches 9 bases. The CDR3 runs to 13 residues. The V gene's germline CDR1 is MNHEY and CDR2 SMNVEV (reference sequence). The V gene end was trimmed by 3 bases and the J gene end by 5 bases; junction bases not matched to a gene: 1. The CDR3 region is CASSFGQGYGYTF. The DNA for the CDR3 is TGTGCCAGCAGTTTCGGACAGGGGTATGGCTACACCTTC.

This clone was observed a single time. The chain combines TRBV2 with TRBJ2-3; TRBD2 is a possible D gene (5 bases). CDR1 and CDR2 (germline): SNHLY, FYNNEI. The CDR3 extends over 12 amino acids. The ends were cut back, 6 bases at V and 5 bases at J, with 9 bases in the middle. CDR3: CASRRVGDTQYF. CDR3 nucleotides: TGTGCCAGCAGGAGGGTTGGAGATACGCAGTATTTT.

V usage is TRBV6-6 and J usage is TRBJ2-5; D possibly corresponds to TRBD1 (6 bases). The CDR3 has 13 amino acids. Germline CDR1 is MNHNY and CDR2 is SVGAGI (reference sequence). Trimming took off 8 bases at V and 0 bases at J, with 10 bases between the two ends. The CDR3 loop is CASGTGNQETQYF. CDR3 bases: TGTGCCAGCGGTACAGGGAACCAAGAGACCCAGTACTTC.

CDR3 protein: CASSWTANYGYTF. CDR3 coding DNA: TGTGCCAGCAGTTGGACTGCTAACTATGGCTACACCTTC. V gene TRBV28 combines with J gene TRBJ1-2; D ambiguous. Germline V CDR1 and CDR2: MDHEN, SYDVKM. The V and J ends lost 4 bases and 0 bases respectively, with 6 bases between them. This CDR3 spans 13 amino acids.

The V call is TRBV30, the J call TRBJ2-1; TRBD2 aligns across 13 bases. CDR1 and CDR2 from the germline V gene are GTSNPN and SVGIG (reference sequence). The CDR3 totals 16 residues. Losses at the gene ends were 2 bases for V and 8 bases for J; bases not matched to a gene: 9. CDR3 DNA sequence: TGTGCCTGGAGTCAAAGTCGGACTAGCGGGAGCCATGAGCAGTTCTTC. This codes for CAWSQSRTSGSHEQFF.

The chain has TRBV4-3 and TRBJ1-3, with 7 bases that match TRBD1. The CDR3 spans 20 residues. The V gene's germline CDR1 is LGHNA and CDR2 YSLEER. Unmatched junction bases numbered 14, after V lost 0 bases and J lost 0 bases. CDR3 region: CASSQDNVEDGTASGNTIYF. The CDR3 nucleotides are TGCGCCAGCAGCCAAGATAATGTGGAAGACGGGACAGCCTCTGGAAACACCATATATTTT.

The rearrangement joins TRBV29-1 to TRBJ2-3, with TRBD2 identical over 11 bases. V dropped 1 base and J dropped 3; count of bases not matched to a gene: 6. Germline V gives CDR1 SQVTM, CDR2 ANQGSEA. The CDR3 runs 16 residues. For the CDR3, the DNA is TGCAGCGTTGAAGTATTTAGCGGGAGGGTTACAGATACGCAGTATTTT. As protein: CSVEVFSGRVTDTQYF.

The chain carries TRBV9 and TRBJ1-2, with D tentatively TRBD1 (5 bases). Germline CDR1 SGDLS, CDR2 YYNGEE. CDR3 length equals 12 residues. The V end was cut by 5 bases, the J end by 3 bases, with 8 bases between. In DNA form, the CDR3 reads TGTGCCAGCAGAGGGGAGGACTATGGCTACACCTTC. It is translated as CASRGEDYGYTF.

This sequence joins TRBV28 and TRBJ2-7; D perhaps matches TRBD2 (6 bases). CDR3 size: 17 residues. Deletions cut 2 bases from V and 2 bases from J, with 19 bases between. Germline V gene sequence: CDR1 MDHEN, CDR2 SYDVKM. CDR3 nucleotides: TGTGCCAGCAGTTTAAGTCCTAACGTGCGGGGTACCTACGAGCAGTACTTC. Protein: CASSLSPNVRGTYEQYF.

This clone came up once. The chain combines TRBV7-8 with TRBJ2-3, with D maybe TRBD1 (5 bases). The CDR3 length is 15 residues. V lost 0 bases and J 2 bases, leaving 9 bases between the germline ends. Germline CDR1 SGHVS, CDR2 FQNEAQ. CDR3 sequence reads: CASSLAVTVTDTQYF. The CDR3 DNA reads TGTGCCAGCAGCTTAGCGGTGACAGTCACAGATACGCAGTATTTT.

The CDR3 is CASSRRDPRGEQYF. DNA of the CDR3: TGTGCCAGCAGCCGCCGGGACCCCAGAGGGGAGCAGTACTTC. V and J are TRBV7-8 and TRBJ2-7; possibly TRBD1 or TRBD2 for D (5 bases each). The CDR3 totals 14 residues. With 5 bases removed from V and 7 bases from J, the gap between germline ends came to 18 bases. Germline CDR1 SGHVS, CDR2 FQNEAQ. Based on the CDR3 plus reference TRBV7-8 and TRBJ2-7, the full variable domain is GAGVSQSPRYKVAKRGQDVALRCDPISGHVSLFWYQQALGQGPEFLTYFQNEAQLDKSGLPSDRFFAERPEGSVSTLKIQRTQQEDSAVYLCASSRRDPRGEQYFGPGTRLTVT.

In this sample, this clone turned up once. The chain employs TRBV4-1 and TRBJ2-7, with TRBD2 as a possible D gene (5 bases). Trimming cost V 0 bases and J 2 bases, with 11 bases left between them. CDR3 length: 15 amino acids. Germline-derived CDR1 and CDR2 are MGHRA and YSYEKL. The CDR3 DNA sequence: TGCGCCAGCAGCCAAGACCTCAGCGGAACCTACGAGCAGTACTTC. Its protein is CASSQDLSGTYEQYF.

V is TRBV5-5 and J is TRBJ2-7; 8 bases align to TRBD2. Per germline, CDR1 SGHKS and CDR2 YYEKEE (reference sequence). With V trimmed by 4 bases and J by 2 bases, 5 bases remained unmatched. The CDR3 covers 14 residues. The DNA for the CDR3 is TGTGCCAGCAGCCCGGGACTAGAAACCTACGAGCAGTACTTC. The encoded protein is CASSPGLETYEQYF. The entire variable domain, with the rest obtained from reference TRBV5-5 and TRBJ2-7, is as follows: DAGVTQSPTHLIKTRGQQVTLRCSPISGHKSVSWYQQVLGQGPQFIFQYYEKEERGRGNFPDRFSARQFPNYSSELNVNALLLGDSALYLCASSPGLETYEQYFGPGTRLTVT.

This chain connects TRBV9 to TRBJ1-1; D is unresolved. Trimming removed 0 bases at V and 3 bases at J, with 9 bases between. Germline CDR1 and CDR2: SGDLS and YYNGEE. CDR3 length: 14 residues. Here the CDR3 DNA reads TGTGCCAGCAGCGTAGGGTCTCAGGACACTGAAGCTTTCTTT. This encodes CASSVGSQDTEAFF.

The chain recombines TRBV2 with TRBJ2-2; 10 nucleotides agree with TRBD2. The CDR3 contains 17 residues. Germline assignment: CDR1 SNHLY and CDR2 FYNNEI. J lost 3 bases, V lost 5 bases, and 9 bases had no gene match. For the CDR3, the DNA is TGTGCCAGCAGTCGGACTAGCGGAGGGAGGGACACCGGGGAGCTGTTTTTT. Translating gives CASSRTSGGRDTGELFF.

This clone was seen once. The chain employs TRBV18 and TRBJ1-5; no clear D gene. There are 16 residues in the CDR3. The germline V gene encodes CDR1 KGHSH and CDR2 LQKENI. With 3 bases removed from V and 6 bases from J, the gap between germline ends came to 18 bases. CDR3 protein: CASSPSRTGRVQPQHF. CDR3 nucleotide sequence: TGTGCCAGCTCACCGTCCAGGACTGGGAGGGTTCAGCCCCAGCATTTT.

The CDR3 loop reads CASRFSITGEQFF. CDR3 nucleotides: TGTGCCAGTAGATTCTCGATCACTGGTGAGCAGTTCTTC. This sequence joins TRBV19 and TRBJ2-1; D unresolved. The V and J ends lost 6 bases and 9 bases respectively, with 15 bases between them. Germline V CDR1 and CDR2: LNHDA, SQIVND (reference sequence). This CDR3 comprises 13 residues.

V and J are TRBV11-2 and TRBJ2-7, with D perhaps assigned TRBD1 or TRBD2 (6 bases each). V was trimmed by 7 bases and J by 2 bases, leaving 15 bases between them. CDR1 SGHAT and CDR2 FQNNGV come from the germline V gene. CDR3 length equals 14 residues. The CDR3 protein is CASTTPGGPYEQYF. The CDR3 coding sequence is TGTGCCAGCACCACCCCCGGGGGCCCCTACGAGCAGTACTTC.

The chain couples TRBV29-1 to TRBJ1-6; D gene uncertain. The CDR3 is 12 amino acids. V lost 0 bases, J lost 15 bases, and 12 bases lay in between. CDR1 is SQVTM and CDR2 is ANQGSEA in the germline V gene. The CDR3 nucleotides are TGCAGCGTTGAAGACACGGAAAGTTACCTCCACTTT. It translates to CSVEDTESYLHF.

J is TRBJ2-1 and V is TRBV5-1; TRBD2 matches at 12 bases. The V and J ends lost 0 bases and 6 bases, in that order; junction bases with no gene match: 4. There are 16 residues in the CDR3. Germline V gene sequence: CDR1 SGHRS, CDR2 YFSETQ. The CDR3 DNA sequence: TGCGCCAGCAGCTTGGAGTGGACTAGCGGGGCCAATGAGCAGTTCTTC. As protein: CASSLEWTSGANEQFF. Based on the CDR3 plus reference TRBV5-1 and TRBJ2-1, the full variable domain is KAGVTQTPRYLIKTRGQQVTLSCSPISGHRSVSWYQQTPGQGLQFLFEYFSETQRNKGNFPGRFSGRQFSNSRSEMNVSTLELGDSALYLCASSLEWTSGANEQFFGPGTRLTVL.

This sequence joins TRBV4-2 and TRBJ2-7; no clear D gene. The CDR3 extends over 14 amino acids. Germline-derived CDR1 and CDR2 are LGHNA and YNFKEQ. V shed 1 base and J shed 1 base, with 8 bases lying between them. The chain's CDR3 is CASSQVIPSYEQYF. Here the CDR3 DNA reads TGTGCCAGCAGCCAAGTTATACCGTCCTACGAGCAGTACTTC.